The 15 T cell receptor beta chains listed next were all sequenced from one sample in a study of T-cell reconstitution after alpha-beta-depleted transplantation in children. Unique molecular identifiers were used in preparing the TCRbeta library. TCRdb called the PCR reads again in MiXCR, with one record for every CDR3 protein. The sample lists over 85,000 distinct CDR3 sequences; around 10% were seen once. Material: PBMCs from the stem cell graft donor, obtained from the stem cell graft. These receptors were taken from a human donor who donated a stem cell graft to a child with acute lymphoblastic leukemia.

This clonotype was detected ten times or more. This chain uses TRBV5-5 with TRBJ1-1; maybe TRBD1 (6 bases). V dropped 5 bases and J dropped 5 bases, with 13 bases sitting between them. Germline lookup yields CDR1 SGHKS and CDR2 YYEKEE (reference sequence). The CDR3 loop spans 13 amino acids. As DNA, the CDR3 is TGTGCCAGCAGTGGGGAGGGGGTGACTGAAGCTTTCTTT. Its protein product is CASSGEGVTEAFF.

This clonotype was picked up many times. This chain uses TRBV27 with TRBJ2-2; D is unclear. The CDR3 is made up of 14 amino acids. V gave up 8 bases and J gave up 0 bases, with 10 bases separating them. Germline CDR1 is MNHEY and CDR2 is SMNVEV (reference sequence). The CDR3 here is CASGQRANTGELFF. CDR3 nucleotide sequence: TGTGCCAGCGGTCAAAGAGCGAACACCGGGGAGCTGTTTTTT.

This clonotype showed up many times. The chain is built from TRBV29-1 and TRBJ2-3; 7 bases fit TRBD2. The CDR3 totals 16 residues. Germline CDR1 and CDR2: SQVTM and ANQGSEA. After removal of 4 bases from V and 0 bases from J, the junction contained 10 bases not matched to a gene. CDR3 sequence (DNA): TGCAGCGTTGTCGCGGGAGTCGGATCTAGCACAGATACGCAGTATTTT. It translates to CSVVAGVGSSTDTQYF.

This clonotype was found many times. The chain joins TRBV20-1 to TRBJ2-5; 8 bases are a match to TRBD1. This CDR3 has 13 residues. With V trimmed by 4 bases and J by 5 bases, 6 bases remained unmatched. Germline V gene lookup returns CDR1 DFQATT and CDR2 SNEGSKA (reference sequence). The CDR3 here is CSAKQGVMETQYF. DNA of the CDR3: TGCAGTGCTAAACAGGGGGTGATGGAGACCCAGTACTTC.

This clonotype has a count of ten or more. This rearrangement joins TRBV3-1 to TRBJ1-2, with no clear D. The CDR3 is made up of 17 amino acids. V was trimmed by 0 bases and J by 4 bases, leaving 18 bases between them. The germline gives CDR1 LGHDT, CDR2 YNNKEL (reference sequence). CDR3 sequence reads: CASSQEYDTLWSYGYTF. CDR3 in DNA: TGTGCCAGCAGCCAAGAGTATGACACCCTCTGGAGCTATGGCTACACCTTC.

This clonotype showed up many times. The rearrangement uses TRBV20-1 and TRBJ1-1; tentatively, D is TRBD1 (5 bases). CDR3 size: 16 residues. V was pared by 6 bases and J by 3 bases, with 23 bases between. Germline CDR1 reads DFQATT; CDR2 reads SNEGSKA (reference sequence). The CDR3 is CSARSNTVLGDTEAFF. CDR3 in DNA: TGCAGTGCCCGCTCCAACACCGTTCTGGGGGACACTGAAGCTTTCTTT.

At least ten counts were recorded for this clonotype. The V gene is TRBV7-2, the J gene TRBJ2-7; D remains ambiguous. The CDR3 is 15 amino acids. V was shortened by 2 bases and J by 0 bases, with 11 bases between the two germline ends. Germline CDR1 SGHTA, CDR2 FQGNSA. The CDR3 nucleotides are TGTGCCAGCAGCTTAACTTCATTCAGCTCCTACGAGCAGTACTTC. Amino acid sequence: CASSLTSFSSYEQYF. The full variable domain, in which reference TRBV7-2 and TRBJ2-7 provide the parts outside the CDR3, is GAGVSQSPSNKVTEKGKDVELRCDPISGHTALYWYRQSLGQGLEFLIYFQGNSAPDKSGLPSDRFSAERTGGSVSTLTIQRTQQEDSAVYLCASSLTSFSSYEQYFGPGTRLTVT.

This clonotype was observed many times. The chain is built from TRBV5-6 and TRBJ2-7, with D possibly matching TRBD2 (7 bases). In germline, CDR1 is SGHDT, CDR2 YYEEEE. CDR3 length: 13 amino acids. V lost 6 bases and J 4 bases, leaving 14 bases between the germline ends. The CDR3 bases are TGTGCCAGCACGGGGGGCAGCGGGTACGAGCAGTACTTC. Protein sequence: CASTGGSGYEQYF.

This clonotype occurred many times. The chain couples TRBV6-2 or TRBV6-3 to TRBJ2-7; 9 nucleotides line up with TRBD2. V shed 6 bases, J shed 6 bases, and the junction held 9 bases outside the gene matches. This CDR3 is built from 14 residues. Germline V gives CDR1 MNHEY, CDR2 SVGEGT. This chain's CDR3 is CASSVLAGRAEQYF. CDR3 in DNA: TGTGCCAGCAGCGTCCTAGCGGGAAGGGCCGAGCAGTACTTC.

This clonotype was seen repeatedly, ten times or more. The chain has TRBV5-5 and TRBJ2-1; D may match TRBD1 or TRBD2 (5 bases each). The CDR3 is 12 residues long. V dropped 4 bases and J dropped 10 bases, with 12 bases sitting between them. CDR1 is SGHKS, CDR2 YYEKEE, per germline (reference sequence). The chain's CDR3 is CASSIRGLEQFF. In nucleotides, the CDR3 is TGTGCCAGCAGCATACGGGGCCTAGAGCAGTTCTTC.

This clonotype is labeled as medium-sized. The V gene is TRBV6-4, the J gene TRBJ2-3, with a possible D match to TRBD2 (5 bases). The V gene's germline CDR1 is MRHNA and CDR2 SNTAGT. V lost 3 bases, J lost 5 bases, and 9 bases lay in between. The CDR3 totals 13 residues. In DNA, the CDR3 is TGTGCCAGCAGTGATCAAGCGGAAGATACGCAGTATTTT. It specifies CASSDQAEDTQYF.

In its sample, this clonotype was seen many times. The genes are TRBV12-3 or TRBV12-4 and TRBJ2-1, with 10 bases lining up with TRBD2. The CDR3 runs to 15 residues. V shed 5 bases and J 5 bases; nucleotides not matched to a gene: 6. The chain's CDR3 is CASSPTSGTDNEQFF. The CDR3 bases are TGTGCCAGCAGTCCCACTAGCGGGACGGACAATGAGCAGTTCTTC.

A word on this clonotype: A clone one base away is much larger, so this may be a read error. J is TRBJ1-5 and V is TRBV20-1, with TRBD1 matching 7 bases. The CDR3 spans 14 residues. Germline V gene data show CDR1 as DFQATT and CDR2 as SNEGSKA (reference sequence). CDR3 sequence (DNA): TGCAGTGCTAATGACAGGGTGAGGAATCCGCCCCAGCATTTT. Translation gives CSANDRVRNPPQHF.

This clonotype was detected ten times or more. The chain recombines TRBV28 with TRBJ2-3; D remains unclear. The CDR3 is 14 residues long. The V end was cut by 6 bases, the J end by 4 bases, with 14 bases between. The germline V gene encodes CDR1 MDHEN and CDR2 SYDVKM. The CDR3: CASSPTQWADTQYF. Here the CDR3 DNA reads TGTGCCAGCAGCCCGACACAGTGGGCAGATACGCAGTATTTT.

The sample holds many counts of this clonotype. The chain is built from TRBV7-9 and TRBJ2-7; D unresolved. With 5 bases removed from V and 3 bases from J, the gap between germline ends came to 8 bases. From germline, CDR1 is SEHNR and CDR2 FQNEAQ (reference sequence). The CDR3 consists of 12 residues. CDR3 in DNA: TGTGCCAGCAGCGCACAGAACTACGAGCAGTACTTC. Amino acids: CASSAQNYEQYF.